This T cell receptor beta chain was found in a study of cytomegalovirus exposure and HLA in healthy donors. Study results and caveats: Certain sequence variants were highly shared and formed a cluster, and this cluster was likely a sequencing artifact. Later genetic work tied a missense DCLRE1C variant to beta-chain V and J trimming. Within an earlier analysis, most TCR beta V segments proved productive either about 90% or about 30% of the time.

This PCR relied on a set of 60 Vbeta primers and 13 Jbeta primers. As processed by the authors: A later analysis tallied about 80 million unique TCR beta chains, about 9.9 million of them shared. Measured with immunoSEQ multiplex PCR; TCRdb has only the in-frame clones, and not every one. Clonal size and the V and J genes are those of that table, whereas D and trimming came from the DNA. The sample includes about 160,000 clones, over 80% of them seen just once. Of note for this clone: The antigen remains unidentified. A read error may produce the germline difference seen at one junction end.

Sequenced material: PBMCs. The sequence derives from a male donor in good health and CMV-seropositive.

CDR3 amino acids: CSSSPTTSGSSYPYEQYF. The DNA of the CDR3 is TGTTCCAGCAGCCCTACTACTAGCGGGAGCTCCTACCCCTACGAGCAGTACTTC. V and J are TRBV7-9 and TRBJ2-7; 11 bases line up with TRBD2. Germline CDR1 SEHNR, CDR2 FQNEAQ (reference sequence). The length of the CDR3 is 18 residues.